This passage covers 18 T cell receptor beta chains from one sample sequenced in a study of CD8+ T cells in alopecia areata. As the sequencing template, cDNA was produced by extracting RNA and reverse transcribing it. Sequencing was performed with immunoSEQ multiplex PCR; in TCRdb, only in-frame clones are kept and a portion is missing. This table holds approximately 99,000 clones, 58% found once. The sample taken for sequencing was NKG2D-low CD8+ T cells sorted from blood. These receptors were taken from a human donor with alopecia areata.

The CDR3 spells CASSIPGYGYTF. As DNA, the CDR3 is TGTGCCAGTAGTATTCCGGGCTATGGCTACACCTTC. The rearrangement uses TRBV19 and TRBJ1-2, with unresolved D. Germline values: CDR1 LNHDA, CDR2 SQIVND (reference sequence). The CDR3 has 12 amino acids. V lost 3 bases to trimming and J lost 4 bases, with 6 bases between them. Based on the CDR3 plus reference TRBV19 and TRBJ1-2, the full variable domain is DGGITQSPKYLFRKEGQNVTLSCEQNLNHDAMYWYRQDPGQGLRLIYYSQIVNDFQKGDIAEGYSVSREKKESFPLTVTSAQKNPTAFYLCASSIPGYGYTFGSGTRLTVV.

The V gene is TRBV20-1, the J gene TRBJ2-5; D is unresolved. Germline-derived CDR1 and CDR2 are DFQATT and SNEGSKA (reference sequence). V shed 2 bases and J shed 4 bases, with 2 bases lying between them. The CDR3 length is 10 residues. CDR3 nucleotides: TGCAGTGCTAGACGAGAGACCCAGTACTTC. It translates to CSARRETQYF.

This sequence joins TRBV19 and TRBJ2-5, with 7 bases identical to TRBD1. The CDR3 sequence is 15 residues long. V lost 2 bases and J lost 1; bases outside the gene matches: 4. CDR1 and CDR2 (germline): LNHDA, SQIVND (reference sequence). The CDR3 reads CASSIWTGSQETQYF. DNA of the CDR3: TGTGCCAGTAGTATATGGACAGGAAGCCAAGAGACCCAGTACTTC. Together with reference TRBV19 and TRBJ2-5, the CDR3 gives the full variable domain: DGGITQSPKYLFRKEGQNVTLSCEQNLNHDAMYWYRQDPGQGLRLIYYSQIVNDFQKGDIAEGYSVSREKKESFPLTVTSAQKNPTAFYLCASSIWTGSQETQYFGPGTRLLVL.

V and J are TRBV7-3 and TRBJ2-1, with 9 bases aligning to TRBD2. CDR3 length equals 15 residues. Germline-derived CDR1 and CDR2 are SGHTA and FQGTGA. With 5 bases clipped from V and 9 bases from J, the junction kept 11 bases outside the gene matches. The CDR3 here is CASSPVLAGVGEQFF. CDR3 DNA: TGTGCCAGCAGCCCCGTATTAGCGGGAGTGGGTGAGCAGTTCTTC.

The rearrangement uses TRBV13 and TRBJ1-1; TRBD1 might be the D (6 bases). The V and J ends lost 4 bases and 3 bases respectively, with 15 bases between them. Germline CDR1 and CDR2: PRHDT and FYEKMQ (reference sequence). This CDR3 contains 15 residues. CDR3 nucleotide sequence: TGTGCCAGCAGCTCCCTGGGGGGGGCCGACACTGAAGCTTTCTTT. It is translated as CASSSLGGADTEAFF.

The chain carries TRBV7-9 and TRBJ1-1; D not certain. V dropped 5 bases and J dropped 1 base, with 14 bases sitting between them. Looked up from germline, CDR1 is SEHNR and CDR2 is FQNEAQ (reference sequence). CDR3 length equals 15 residues. The CDR3 DNA reads as TGTGCCAGCAGCAAAACCGACATTTCGAACACTGAAGCTTTCTTT. Protein: CASSKTDISNTEAFF.

The chain combines TRBV28 with TRBJ2-7, with 10 positions matching TRBD1. V was clipped by 5 bases and J by 5 bases; unmatched bases: 6. CDR3 length: 14 amino acids. In germline, CDR1 is MDHEN, CDR2 SYDVKM. The CDR3 spells CASSPRDRGHEQYF. The CDR3 DNA sequence: TGTGCCAGCAGTCCTCGGGACAGGGGCCACGAGCAGTACTTC.

This chain connects TRBV7-6 to TRBJ2-7; a possible D gene is TRBD2 (6 bases). The germline V gene encodes CDR1 SGHVS and CDR2 FNYEAQ. V lost 5 bases and J 3 bases, leaving 14 bases between the germline ends. The CDR3 loop spans 14 amino acids. The CDR3 DNA sequence: TGTGCCAGCAGCACCGGGACTCGTCACTACGAGCAGTACTTC. Encoded protein: CASSTGTRHYEQYF. The variable domain in full, with the rest retrieved from reference TRBV7-6 and TRBJ2-7, is GAGVSQSPRYKVTKRGQDVALRCDPISGHVSLYWYRQALGQGPEFLTYFNYEAQQDKSGLPNDRFSAERPEGSISTLTIQRTEQRDSAMYRCASSTGTRHYEQYFGPGTRLTVT.

The V gene is TRBV9, the J gene TRBJ2-2; tentative D call: TRBD2 (5 bases). With 6 bases removed from V and 3 bases from J, the gap between germline ends came to 15 bases. Germline CDR1 reads SGDLS; CDR2 reads YYNGEE. CDR3 length equals 15 residues. The CDR3 here is CASNNPGGDTGELFF. As DNA, the CDR3 is TGTGCCAGCAACAACCCAGGAGGAGACACCGGGGAGCTGTTTTTT.

V gene TRBV6-5 combines with J gene TRBJ1-5, with D possibly being TRBD1 (5 bases). This CDR3 region has 15 residues. Germline-derived CDR1 and CDR2 are MNHEY and SVGAGI. The V end was cut by 0 bases, the J end by 1 base, with 7 bases between. The CDR3 loop is CASSYSGGSNQPQHF. The DNA for the CDR3 is TGTGCCAGCAGTTACTCGGGGGGGAGCAATCAGCCCCAGCATTTT.

The rearrangement links TRBV7-9 to TRBJ2-5, with 7 bases lining up with TRBD2. The CDR3 loop spans 15 amino acids. Germline CDR1 is SEHNR and CDR2 is FQNEAQ (reference sequence). V was pared by 5 bases and J by 1 base, with 7 bases of the junction left unmatched. DNA for the CDR3: TGTGCCAGCAGCCCCCCAGGGAGGGCCCAAGAGACCCAGTACTTC. It specifies CASSPPGRAQETQYF.

This rearrangement joins TRBV5-1 to TRBJ1-3; 8 bases agree with TRBD1. CDR1 SGHRS and CDR2 YFSETQ come from the germline V gene. CDR3 length: 16 residues. Losses at the gene ends were 4 bases for V and 3 bases for J; bases not matched to a gene: 9. This chain's CDR3 is CASSPEPGQGGNTIYF. The CDR3, as DNA: TGCGCCAGCAGCCCCGAACCCGGACAGGGTGGAAACACCATATATTTT.

This chain joins TRBV27 and TRBJ2-7; D is possibly TRBD1 or TRBD2 (5 bases each). Germline loops: CDR1 MNHEY, CDR2 SMNVEV (reference sequence). Trimming stripped 6 bases from V and 4 bases from J, with 13 bases between. There are 13 residues in the CDR3. CDR3 bases: TGTGCCAGCAGCCTCAACGGGGCGTACGAGCAGTACTTC. Amino acids: CASSLNGAYEQYF.

This chain links TRBV30 with TRBJ1-2; D might be TRBD1 (6 bases). V was trimmed by 4 bases and J by 4 bases, leaving 19 bases between them. The germline V gene encodes CDR1 GTSNPN and CDR2 SVGIG (reference sequence). CDR3 length: 15 residues. The CDR3 loop is CAWKGGDNRFYGYTF. CDR3 in DNA: TGTGCCTGGAAAGGTGGGGACAATCGGTTCTATGGCTACACCTTC.

This chain links TRBV4-1 with TRBJ2-7, with 7 bases that match TRBD1. V lost 5 bases and J lost 6; bases outside the gene matches: 4. Germline V gives CDR1 MGHRA, CDR2 YSYEKL. The CDR3 has 12 residues. The CDR3 loop reads CASSDRDSEQYF. CDR3 bases: TGCGCCAGCAGCGATCGGGACAGCGAGCAGTACTTC.

The rearrangement links TRBV5-6 to TRBJ2-7, with D possibly matching TRBD1 (5 bases). The germline gives CDR1 SGHDT, CDR2 YYEEEE. Trimming removed 0 bases at V and 0 bases at J, with 10 bases between. The CDR3 sequence is 15 residues long. As DNA, the CDR3 is TGTGCCAGCAGCTTGGGATCGACAGACTCCTACGAGCAGTACTTC. It yields the protein CASSLGSTDSYEQYF.

This chain connects TRBV4-1 to TRBJ2-1, with D possibly being TRBD2 (5 bases). Deletions cut 1 base from V and 8 bases from J, with 12 bases between. This CDR3 region has 14 residues. The germline V gene encodes CDR1 MGHRA and CDR2 YSYEKL. CDR3 loop: CASSQVGLADEQFF. CDR3 nucleotide sequence: TGCGCCAGCAGCCAAGTAGGCCTAGCCGATGAGCAGTTCTTC.

This clone was picked up a small number of times. V is TRBV9 and J is TRBJ1-5; no reliable D call. The CDR3 loop spans 14 amino acids. Trimming took 3 bases from V and 10 from J, leaving 17 bases between them. The germline gives CDR1 SGDLS, CDR2 YYNGEE. The CDR3 is CASSDGTVDPPQHF. CDR3 nucleotide sequence: TGTGCCAGCAGCGACGGTACAGTCGATCCCCCCCAGCATTTT.